A single T cell receptor (beta chain) is shown here with its context. The table came from immunoSEQ multiplex PCR; TCRdb's copy has only in-frame clones and leaves some out. Seen here are about 14,000 clones, roughly 90% observed once, and the top ten hold approximately 14%. The CDR3 has 13 residues. The germline gives CDR1 SGHDT, CDR2 YYEEEE. The V gene lost 7 bases and the J gene lost 3 bases, with 13 bases spanning the gap. The sample is drawn from a study of blood T cell repertoires in COVID-19. V usage is TRBV5-6 and J usage is TRBJ1-2; D is unresolved. This TCR was sampled from a human donor in a cohort sampled during active COVID-19. Sequenced material: peripheral blood. CDR3 coding DNA: TGTGCCAGCTACCCCTGGGAGGACTATGGCTACACCTTC. As protein: CASYPWEDYGYTF.